This T cell receptor beta chain was identified during a study of response to subunit inactivated influenza vaccine. Study-wide findings and caveats: Each seasonal influenza vaccination recruits few new T cells, the authors suggested.

This clonotype was seen only a few times. Its antigen remains unidentified. TCRdb processed the RT-PCR reads anew with MiXCR; each CDR3 protein has one entry. The sample has roughly 180,000 distinct CDR3 sequences, about 9.3% seen once. The V gene end was trimmed by 5 bases and the J gene end by 12 bases; junction bases not matched to a gene: 9. This CDR3 is 13 amino acids long. The chain couples TRBV12-3 or TRBV12-4 to TRBJ2-2; 7 bases line up with TRBD1. This clonotype was obtained from a man in his fifties who received an inactivated influenza vaccine. The material was non-naive T cells sorted from PBMCs, obtained on the day of vaccination. This CDR3 is CASSRTGKGKLFF. The CDR3, as DNA: TGTGCCAGCAGTCGGACAGGCAAGGGCAAGCTGTTTTTT.